Listed here are 28 T cell receptor beta chains from one sample, sequenced in a study of blood T cell repertoires in COVID-19. Repertoires were generated with immunoSEQ multiplex PCR, while TCRdb's copy carries only in-frame clones and drops some. The table has some 200,000 clones, about 86% seen once. The sequencing input was peripheral blood. Every receptor here comes from a woman in her 70s with COVID-19, enrolled during active disease.

This chain joins TRBV19 and TRBJ2-1, with 13 bases fitting TRBD2. There are 15 residues in the CDR3. V lost 5 bases, J lost 6 bases, and 4 bases stayed unmatched. Looked up from germline, CDR1 is LNHDA and CDR2 is SQIVND (reference sequence). The DNA of the CDR3 is TGTGCCAGTAGTTCTGGGACTAGCGGGACCAATGAGCAGTTCTTC. Protein sequence: CASSSGTSGTNEQFF.

V usage is TRBV29-1 and J usage is TRBJ1-1, with TRBD1 as a possible D gene (5 bases). The CDR3 contains 13 residues. The V and J ends lost 2 bases and 5 bases respectively, with 12 bases between them. Germline CDR1 is SQVTM and CDR2 is ANQGSEA. The CDR3 sequence is CSVEISGGTEAFF. The DNA of the CDR3 is TGCAGCGTTGAAATATCCGGGGGAACTGAAGCTTTCTTT. Combining the CDR3 with reference TRBV29-1 and TRBJ1-1 gives the whole variable domain SAVISQKPSRDICQRGTSLTIQCQVDSQVTMMFWYRQQPGQSLTLIATANQGSEATYESGFVIDKFPISRPNLTFSTLTVSNMSPEDSSIYLCSVEISGGTEAFFGQGTRLTVV.

The chain links TRBV5-8 to TRBJ2-7; D is uncertain. The CDR3 consists of 12 residues. Germline V CDR1 and CDR2: SGHTS, YDEGEE. Trimming removed 1 base at V and 2 bases at J, with 4 bases between. Written as DNA, the CDR3 is TGTGCCAGCAGCTTGACTACCTACGAGCAGTACTTC. Its protein is CASSLTTYEQYF.

The genes are TRBV12-5 and TRBJ2-7; D may be TRBD1 (6 bases). The germline V and J ends were trimmed by 0 bases and 3 bases, with 12 bases remaining between them. The CDR3 contains 15 residues. CDR1 LGHNT and CDR2 FRNRAP come from the germline V gene. CDR3 amino acids: CASGLVLQGLYEQYF. CDR3 nucleotide sequence: TGTGCTAGTGGTTTGGTACTACAGGGTCTCTACGAGCAGTACTTC.

This clone is a singleton in its sample. J is TRBJ1-1 and V is TRBV18, with 9 bases fitting TRBD1. The CDR3 totals 16 residues. Germline V lookup: CDR1 KGHSH, CDR2 LQKENI. Trimming at V came to 4 bases and at J to 0 bases, leaving 6 bases not matched to a gene. CDR3 nucleotide sequence: TGTGCCAGCTCACTTACGGACAGGGGTATGAACACTGAAGCTTTCTTT. Protein product: CASSLTDRGMNTEAFF.

This chain joins TRBV5-1 and TRBJ2-7, with 8 positions matching TRBD2. The CDR3 covers 14 residues. The germline V gene encodes CDR1 SGHRS and CDR2 YFSETQ. Trimming took 4 bases from V and 0 from J; bases not matched to a gene: 3. CDR3 DNA sequence: TGCGCCAGCAGCGTAAGCGGGAGCTCCTACGAGCAGTACTTC. Translating it yields CASSVSGSSYEQYF.

The chain uses TRBV3-1 (or the pseudogene TRBV3-2) and TRBJ2-5, with 8 bases lining up with TRBD2. After removal of 2 bases from V and 5 bases from J, the junction contained 7 bases not matched to a gene. Germline CDR1 is LGHDT and CDR2 is YNNKEL (reference sequence). The CDR3 runs 15 residues. Written as DNA, the CDR3 is TGTGCCAGCAGCCAACGGAGCGGGAGTGAGGAGACCCAGTACTTC. The encoded protein is CASSQRSGSEETQYF.

The chain carries TRBV7-2 and TRBJ1-2; 8 bases agree with TRBD1. With 5 bases clipped from V and 4 bases from J, the junction kept 9 bases outside the gene matches. CDR1 is SGHTA and CDR2 is FQGNSA in the germline V gene. CDR3 length: 15 residues. The CDR3 sequence: CASSPGQGAGYGYTF. CDR3 nucleotide sequence: TGTGCCAGCAGCCCAGGCCAGGGGGCAGGCTATGGCTACACCTTC.

The chain uses TRBV20-1 and TRBJ2-5, with 7 bases matching TRBD1. V gave up 7 bases and J gave up 2 bases; unmatched junction bases: 1. The CDR3 contains 11 residues. CDR1 DFQATT and CDR2 SNEGSKA come from the germline V gene (reference sequence). CDR3 residues: CSGTGQETQYF. For the CDR3, the DNA is TGCAGTGGGACAGGACAAGAGACCCAGTACTTC.

The chain employs TRBV3-1 (or the pseudogene TRBV3-2) and TRBJ1-5; 11 nucleotides align to TRBD1. This CDR3 comprises 15 residues. The germline CDR1 and CDR2 sequences are LGHDT and YNNKEL (reference sequence). J gave up 6 bases and V 4 bases, and 5 bases lay outside the gene matches. In DNA, the CDR3 is TGTGCCAGCAGCCCGGGACAGGGGGTGGGTCAGCCCCAGCATTTT. Translating it yields CASSPGQGVGQPQHF.

The rearrangement links TRBV19 to TRBJ2-2, with a weak D call TRBD1 (6 bases). The germline V gene encodes CDR1 LNHDA and CDR2 SQIVND (reference sequence). V lost 6 bases to trimming and J lost 1 base, with 9 bases between them. This CDR3 has 14 amino acids. Here the CDR3 reads CASRPGQNTGELFF. CDR3 DNA: TGTGCCAGTAGACCGGGACAGAACACCGGGGAGCTGTTTTTT. The full variable domain, rest sourced from reference TRBV19 and TRBJ2-2, is DGGITQSPKYLFRKEGQNVTLSCEQNLNHDAMYWYRQDPGQGLRLIYYSQIVNDFQKGDIAEGYSVSREKKESFPLTVTSAQKNPTAFYLCASRPGQNTGELFFGEGSRLTVL.

The chain links TRBV15 to TRBJ1-1; 10 bases match TRBD1. CDR1 is LNHNV and CDR2 is YYDKDF in the germline V gene (reference sequence). There are 12 residues in the CDR3. The trim removed 8 bases at V and 5 bases at J, leaving 2 bases unmatched. CDR3 sequence reads: CATRQGATEAFF. The CDR3 DNA reads as TGTGCCACCCGACAGGGGGCGACTGAAGCTTTCTTT.

This clone has a handful of counts. The chain joins TRBV5-8 to TRBJ2-6, with unresolved D. Trimming took 0 bases from V and 4 from J, leaving 8 bases between them. CDR1 SGHTS and CDR2 YDEGEE come from the germline V gene. CDR3 size: 15 residues. CDR3 loop: CASSLARLGANVLTF. DNA of the CDR3: TGTGCCAGCAGCTTGGCGCGGCTGGGGGCCAACGTCCTGACTTTC.

The chain recombines TRBV9 with TRBJ1-3; D remains ambiguous. The CDR3 is 13 amino acids. Trimming left V 3 bases short and J 10 bases short, with 14 bases between. Germline-derived CDR1 and CDR2 are SGDLS and YYNGEE. The CDR3 DNA sequence: TGTGCCAGCAGCGAGGAACCTGGGAGAACCATATATTTT. Its protein is CASSEEPGRTIYF.

The chain links TRBV3-1 (or the pseudogene TRBV3-2) to TRBJ2-4, with 7 bases lining up with TRBD1. Germline V gene data show CDR1 as LGHDT and CDR2 as YNNKEL (reference sequence). V lost 6 bases and J lost 0; bases outside the gene matches: 17. The length of the CDR3 is 19 residues. The CDR3 reads CASRPSGQNLALAKNIQYF. The CDR3 coding sequence is TGTGCCAGCAGACCCTCGGGACAGAATCTAGCCTTAGCCAAAAACATTCAGTACTTC.

This clone was seen once. The chain couples TRBV27 to TRBJ1-2; 7 bases map to TRBD1. The CDR3 totals 13 residues. The V and J ends lost 6 bases and 7 bases, in that order; junction bases with no gene match: 8. CDR1 is MNHEY and CDR2 is SMNVEV in the germline V gene (reference sequence). This chain's CDR3 is CASSFTGVGGYTF. The CDR3 nucleotides are TGTGCCAGCAGCTTCACAGGGGTAGGTGGCTACACCTTC.

This clone occurred once. This chain connects TRBV5-1 to TRBJ2-3; TRBD2 matches at 7 bases. The germline V gene has CDR1 SGHRS and CDR2 YFSETQ. This CDR3 comprises 15 residues. Unmatched junction bases numbered 13, after V lost 5 bases and J lost 7 bases. The CDR3 sequence is CASRTIPGLHHTQYF. CDR3 nucleotides: TGCGCCAGCAGAACAATACCGGGACTACACCATACGCAGTATTTT.

V gene TRBV11-2 combines with J gene TRBJ2-1, with D perhaps matching TRBD2 (6 bases). Germline V CDR1 and CDR2: SGHAT, FQNNGV. The CDR3 spans 16 residues. V lost 1 base and J lost 6, with 16 bases in between. The CDR3 DNA reads as TGTGCCAGCAGCTTAGTCGCCGCGGGATGGACCAATGAGCAGTTCTTC. It codes for CASSLVAAGWTNEQFF. Complete variable domain (other parts from reference TRBV11-2 and TRBJ2-1): EAGVAQSPRYKIIEKRQSVAFWCNPISGHATLYWYQQILGQGPKLLIQFQNNGVVDDSQLPKDRFSAERLKGVDSTLKIQPAKLEDSAVYLCASSLVAAGWTNEQFFGPGTRLTVL.

The genes are TRBV13 and TRBJ1-1; no clear D gene. The germline V gene encodes CDR1 PRHDT and CDR2 FYEKMQ (reference sequence). Trimming shortened V by 4 bases and J by 4 bases, and 10 bases separated the two germline ends. The CDR3 sequence is 13 residues long. For the CDR3, the DNA is TGTGCCAGCAGCTCTACAGTACTCACTGAAGCTTTCTTT. Translation: CASSSTVLTEAFF. The full variable domain, rest sourced from reference TRBV13 and TRBJ1-1, is AAGVIQSPRHLIKEKRETATLKCYPIPRHDTVYWYQQGPGQDPQFLISFYEKMQSDKGSIPDRFSAQQFSDYHSELNMSSLELGDSALYFCASSSTVLTEAFFGQGTRLTVV.

The J gene is TRBJ2-7, the V gene TRBV11-2; TRBD2 is a possible D gene (5 bases). The CDR3 totals 13 residues. The germline V and J ends were trimmed by 0 bases and 7 bases, with 10 bases remaining between them. Per the germline V gene, CDR1 is SGHAT and CDR2 is FQNNGV. The CDR3 DNA is TGTGCCAGCAGCTTAGAGGTGGAGCGGGAGCAGTACTTC. Amino acids: CASSLEVEREQYF.

The V call is TRBV5-1, the J call TRBJ2-1; 10 nucleotides agree with TRBD2. V lost 4 bases and J lost 10; bases outside the gene matches: 11. The germline V gene encodes CDR1 SGHRS and CDR2 YFSETQ. The CDR3 covers 15 residues. The CDR3 spells CASSPTSRLAGEQFF. The CDR3 DNA reads TGCGCCAGCAGCCCGACCTCAAGACTAGCGGGCGAGCAGTTCTTC.

The chain combines TRBV10-2 with TRBJ1-5, with 7 bases identical to TRBD1. Per the germline V gene, CDR1 is WSHSY and CDR2 is SAAADI. J gave up 7 bases and V 6 bases, and 9 bases lay outside the gene matches. CDR3 length equals 14 residues. DNA of the CDR3: TGCGCCAGCAGAGCAAGGACAGGAGGCCAGCCCCAGCATTTT. This translates into CASRARTGGQPQHF.

This chain connects TRBV12-3 or TRBV12-4 to TRBJ2-7; a weak D match, TRBD1 (6 bases). Trimming left V 6 bases short and J 4 bases short, with 10 bases between. The CDR3 length is 12 residues. The CDR3: CASRRQVYEQYF. The CDR3 DNA reads TGTGCCAGCAGACGACAGGTGTACGAGCAGTACTTC.

The rearrangement uses TRBV5-4 and TRBJ2-7; a weak D match, TRBD2 (6 bases). Trimming shortened V by 0 bases and J by 3 bases, and 13 bases separated the two germline ends. This CDR3 region has 15 residues. The germline V gene has CDR1 SGHNT and CDR2 YYREEE (reference sequence). The CDR3 bases are TGTGCCAGCAGCTTGGAGGTAGTCGGGGGCTACGAGCAGTACTTC. It specifies CASSLEVVGGYEQYF.

This chain connects TRBV29-1 to TRBJ1-4, with a tentative D call TRBD1 (5 bases). The CDR3 runs to 14 residues. The V end lost 4 bases, the J end lost 3 bases, and 12 bases lay between the germline ends. CDR1 is SQVTM and CDR2 is ANQGSEA in the germline V gene. The CDR3: CSVAFRASNEKLFF. The CDR3 region has the DNA TGCAGCGTTGCTTTCAGGGCATCTAATGAAAAACTGTTTTTT. Based on the CDR3 plus reference TRBV29-1 and TRBJ1-4, the full variable domain is SAVISQKPSRDICQRGTSLTIQCQVDSQVTMMFWYRQQPGQSLTLIATANQGSEATYESGFVIDKFPISRPNLTFSTLTVSNMSPEDSSIYLCSVAFRASNEKLFFGSGTQLSVL.

The rearrangement joins TRBV2 to TRBJ1-1; 7 bases align to TRBD1. The V gene end was trimmed by 0 bases and the J gene end by 1 base; junction bases not matched to a gene: 2. Per germline, CDR1 SNHLY and CDR2 FYNNEI. The CDR3 contains 15 residues. In DNA form, the CDR3 reads TGTGCCAGCAGTGAAGCGACAGGGAAGAACACTGAAGCTTTCTTT. Its translation is CASSEATGKNTEAFF.

V usage is TRBV6-2 or TRBV6-3 and J usage is TRBJ2-7; D uncertain. The V gene lost 5 bases and the J gene lost 4 bases, with 9 bases spanning the gap. In germline, CDR1 is MNHEY, CDR2 SVGEGT. The CDR3 runs to 12 residues. CDR3 nucleotides: TGTGCCAGCAGTCAAGTACAATACGAGCAGTACTTC. Its protein is CASSQVQYEQYF.

The table lists this clone with a count of one. The gene calls are TRBV30 and TRBJ2-7; TRBD2 might be the D (6 bases). The CDR3 totals 11 residues. V lost 5 bases and J 10 bases, leaving 15 bases between the germline ends. CDR1 and CDR2 (germline): GTSNPN, SVGIG (reference sequence). CDR3: CAWGGRGRQYF. DNA for the CDR3: TGTGCCTGGGGTGGGCGGGGCCGTCAGTACTTC.